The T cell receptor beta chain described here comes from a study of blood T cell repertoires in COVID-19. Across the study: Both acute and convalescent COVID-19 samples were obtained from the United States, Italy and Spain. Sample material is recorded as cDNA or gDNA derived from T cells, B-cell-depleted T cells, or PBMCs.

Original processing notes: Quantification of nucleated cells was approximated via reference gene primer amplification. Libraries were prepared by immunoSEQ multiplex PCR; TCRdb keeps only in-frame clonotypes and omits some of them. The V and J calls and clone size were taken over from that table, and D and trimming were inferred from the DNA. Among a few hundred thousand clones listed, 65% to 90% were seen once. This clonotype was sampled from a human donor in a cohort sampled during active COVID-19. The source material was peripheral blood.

The DNA of the CDR3 is TGTGCCAGCAGCCAAGACCACATAGCCACTGAAGCTTTCTTT. This sequence encodes CASSQDHIATEAFF. The J gene is TRBJ1-1, the V gene TRBV14; D unclear. Trimming shortened V by 0 bases and J by 4 bases, and 9 bases separated the two germline ends. The CDR3 consists of 14 residues. CDR1 SGHDN and CDR2 FVKESK come from the germline V gene.